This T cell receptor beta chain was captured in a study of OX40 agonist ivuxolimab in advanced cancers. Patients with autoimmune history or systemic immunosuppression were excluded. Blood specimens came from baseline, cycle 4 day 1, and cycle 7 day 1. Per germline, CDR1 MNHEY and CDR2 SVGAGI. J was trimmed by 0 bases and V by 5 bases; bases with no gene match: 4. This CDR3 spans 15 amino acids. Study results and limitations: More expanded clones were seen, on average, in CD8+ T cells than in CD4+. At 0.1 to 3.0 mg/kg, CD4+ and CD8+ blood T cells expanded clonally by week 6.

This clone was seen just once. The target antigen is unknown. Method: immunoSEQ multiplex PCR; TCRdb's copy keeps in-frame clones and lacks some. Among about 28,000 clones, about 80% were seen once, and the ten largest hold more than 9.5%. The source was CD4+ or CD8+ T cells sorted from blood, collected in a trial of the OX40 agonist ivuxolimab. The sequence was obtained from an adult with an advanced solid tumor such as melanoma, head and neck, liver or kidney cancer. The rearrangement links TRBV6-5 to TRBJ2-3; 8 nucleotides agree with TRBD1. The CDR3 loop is CASSIGQGSTDTQYF. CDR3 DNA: TGTGCCAGCAGTATAGGACAGGGTAGCACAGATACGCAGTATTTT.